This is a list of T cell receptor beta chains from one sample in a study of early T cells in non-severe SARS-CoV-2 infection. A single record per CDR3 protein comes from TCRdb applying MiXCR to the 5' RACE reads. In the table there are around 27,000 distinct CDR3 sequences, 3.9% of which are singletons. Sequenced sample: whole blood. The source of these receptors is an adult who was a healthcare worker with PCR-confirmed SARS-CoV-2 infection or an uninfected control (not recorded which). Each CDR3 is given with its conserved first and last residue. D genes are given only for firm matches. Clone size is given as once, few or many counts, or a class when the clone is expanded.

CDR3 protein	CDR3 DNA	V gene	clone size	J gene	D gene
CASSLTGEETQYF	TGTGCCAGCAGCTTGACAGGGGAAGAGACCCAGTACTTC	TRBV11-3	many	TRBJ2-5	TRBD1
CASRANPNQPQHF	TGTGCCAGCAGGGCAAATCCGAATCAGCCCCAGCATTTT	TRBV2	many	TRBJ1-5	.
CASSLGAGGNYEQYF	TGTGCCAGCAGCTTAGGGGCAGGTGGAAACTACGAGCAGTACTTC	TRBV7-6	many	TRBJ2-7	.
CASSPGQDPYQETQYF	TGCGCCAGCAGCCCGGGACAGGACCCGTACCAAGAGACCCAGTACTTC	TRBV5-1	many	TRBJ2-5	TRBD1
CASSSGEGRVNEQFF	TGTGCCAGCAGCTCTGGGGAGGGCAGGGTCAATGAGCAGTTCTTC	TRBV11-3	many	TRBJ2-1	TRBD2
CSASPQGSGGELFF	TGCAGTGCTAGCCCACAGGGTTCCGGCGGGGAGCTGTTTTTT	TRBV20-1	many	TRBJ2-2	.
CATSGQRGETQYF	TGTGCCACCAGTGGCCAACGGGGAGAGACCCAGTACTTC	TRBV24-1	many	TRBJ2-5	.
CASSLDPFYGYTF	TGTGCCAGCAGCTTAGATCCCTTCTATGGCTACACCTTC	TRBV11-2	many	TRBJ1-2	.
CASSRLNDRENSPLHF	TGTGCCAGCAGTCGTTTAAATGACAGGGAGAATTCACCCCTCCACTTT	TRBV7-9	many	TRBJ1-6	TRBD1
CASSLTGEYSPLHF	TGCGCCAGCAGCCTGACAGGGGAGTATTCACCCCTCCACTTT	TRBV5-1	few	TRBJ1-6	TRBD1
CSARDGGVQETQYF	TGCAGTGCTAGGGACGGGGGGGTCCAAGAGACCCAGTACTTC	TRBV20-1	many	TRBJ2-5	TRBD2
CASSYSGTSQETQYF	TGTGCCAGCAGTTACTCGGGGACAAGCCAAGAGACCCAGTACTTC	TRBV6-6	many	TRBJ2-5	.
CATSRGAGSSYEQYF	TGTGCCACCAGCAGAGGTGCGGGGAGCTCCTACGAGCAGTACTTC	TRBV15	medium-sized	TRBJ2-7	.
CASSSRFGQYF	TGTGCCAGCAGCTCGCGGTTTGGGCAGTACTTC	TRBV5-8	many	TRBJ2-7	.
CAISDQLEETQYF	TGTGCCATCAGTGATCAACTGGAAGAGACCCAGTACTTC	TRBV10-3	few	TRBJ2-5	.
CASGRRYSNQPQHF	TGTGCCAGCGGCCGGCGTTATAGCAATCAGCCCCAGCATTTT	TRBV2	many	TRBJ1-5	.
CASSPSGAHTEAFF	TGTGCCAGCAGCCCATCGGGGGCGCACACTGAAGCTTTCTTT	TRBV6-2/TRBV6-3	many	TRBJ1-1	.
CSASRLAGEDTQYF	TGCAGTGCTAGTCGACTAGCGGGAGAAGATACGCAGTATTTT	TRBV20-1	few	TRBJ2-3	TRBD2
CASNRGGTEAFF	TGTGCCAGCAACCGGGGGGGCACTGAAGCTTTCTTT	TRBV25-1	many	TRBJ1-1	.
CASSHPPGQSYSPLHF	TGTGCCAGCAGTCATCCTCCGGGACAGTCGTATTCACCCCTCCACTTT	TRBV5-6	many	TRBJ1-6	TRBD1